Here is one T cell receptor beta chain with its context. These data originate in a study of T cell responses to AZD1222 COVID-19 vaccine. Background on the study: Samples with a second dose at about 4 or about 12 weeks were pooled together.

The table came from immunoSEQ multiplex PCR; TCRdb's copy has only in-frame clones and leaves some out. The table shows more than 100,000 clones, with 90% occurring only once. This CDR3 has 12 residues. Looked up from germline, CDR1 is SNHLY and CDR2 is FYNNEI. V dropped 10 bases and J dropped 7; count of bases not matched to a gene: 2. The sequence was collected from an adult in good health. The starting material was peripheral blood, obtained on day 0 of AZD1222 vaccination. V gene TRBV2 combines with J gene TRBJ1-6, with TRBD1 matching 9 bases. The CDR3 region has the DNA TGTGCCACACAGGGGGCGAATTCACCCCTCCACTTT. It codes for CATQGANSPLHF.